The present TCR beta chain was sequenced within a study of CD4 and CD8 cells across lung adenocarcinoma regions. Germline V gene data show CDR1 as SGHRS and CDR2 as YFSETQ. This CDR3 contains 16 residues. V was trimmed by 5 bases and J by 0 bases, leaving 17 bases between them. Donors had localized lung adenocarcinoma, a non-small cell lung cancer. TCRdb re-derived calls from the PCR reads in MiXCR, one entry per CDR3 protein. The profile shows around 20,000 distinct CDR3 sequences, more than 45% of them singletons. This chain uses TRBV5-1 with TRBJ2-5, with D possibly matching TRBD2 (6 bases). The sequenced sample was CD8+ T cells from the center of a lung tumor. This receptor was taken from a female donor with lung adenocarcinoma. The CD4 and CD8 labels of this study may be unreliable. CDR3 bases: TGCGCCAGCAGGGTGCTCGGGGGACGGGACCAAGAGACCCAGTACTTC. It encodes CASRVLGGRDQETQYF.